A single sample gave rise to the 5 T cell receptor beta chains below, sequenced in a study of T cells in Graves' hyperthyroidism and ophthalmopathy. The source material, RNA transcripts, was used to amplify TCR beta CDR3 regions. The HTBI primer set was used in a first-round RT-PCR of the TCR CDR3. From the multiplex PCR reads, TCRdb called clonotypes with MiXCR, one entry per CDR3 protein. The sample includes approximately 150,000 distinct CDR3 sequences, over 8% of them seen just once. Sequencing was carried out using blood. The receptors were gathered from a young woman with Graves' hyperthyroidism that later progressed to Graves' ophthalmopathy.

This clonotype has a count of ten or more. The V call is TRBV19, the J call TRBJ1-2; 8 nucleotides align to TRBD1. Losses at the gene ends were 9 bases for V and 1 base for J; bases not matched to a gene: 10. The germline gives CDR1 LNHDA, CDR2 SQIVND (reference sequence). The CDR3 consists of 15 residues. The CDR3 reads CASAPTGGNNYGYTF. Written as DNA, the CDR3 is TGTGCCAGCGCGCCTACAGGGGGAAATAACTATGGCTACACCTTC.

The chain uses TRBV7-6 and TRBJ2-5, with D unresolved. The CDR3 is made up of 13 amino acids. The V end was cut by 1 base, the J end by 4 bases, with 7 bases between. Germline V gene data show CDR1 as SGHVS and CDR2 as FNYEAQ. CDR3 sequence reads: CASSLGHRETQYF. CDR3 bases: TGTGCCAGCAGCTTAGGGCATCGAGAGACCCAGTACTTC.

In its sample, this clonotype was seen many times. The chain employs TRBV12-3 or TRBV12-4 and TRBJ2-3, with D maybe TRBD2 (5 bases). This CDR3 is built from 15 residues. V was trimmed by 3 bases and J by 1 base, leaving 11 bases between them. The DNA for the CDR3 is TGTGCCAGCAGTTTGGGTTTCGGGGGCACAGATACGCAGTATTTT. It is translated as CASSLGFGGTDTQYF.

V gene TRBV6-1 combines with J gene TRBJ2-3; D is unclear. CDR1 is MNHNS, CDR2 SASEGT, per germline. CDR3 length: 15 residues. V lost 5 bases and J lost 2, with 14 bases in between. CDR3 nucleotide sequence: TGTGCCAGCAGTCCAGACAACTCCTTCACAGATACGCAGTATTTT. Translated, it gives CASSPDNSFTDTQYF.

In its sample, this clonotype was seen many times. The chain couples TRBV24-1 to TRBJ2-1; the match to TRBD2 covers 15 bases. Germline CDR1 KGHDR, CDR2 SFDVKD. The trim removed 4 bases at V and 4 bases at J, leaving 4 bases unmatched. The CDR3 is made up of 17 amino acids. The CDR3 protein is CATSDRTSGRVYNEQFF. DNA of the CDR3: TGTGCCACCAGTGACCGGACTAGCGGGAGGGTATACAATGAGCAGTTCTTC.